This TCR beta chain was identified in a study of shared clonotypes between healthy human individuals. Unsorted PBMC replicate PCRs used 250 to 350 ng DNA, about 30,000 T cell genomes. The protocol was immunoSEQ multiplex PCR, while the TCRdb copy is restricted to in-frame clones and leaves out a portion. The sample records under 600,000 clones, around three quarters being singletons. The germline gives CDR1 LGHNA, CDR2 YNFKEQ. The CDR3 loop spans 13 amino acids. V was pared by 4 bases and J by 3 bases, with 7 bases between. Donors included only healthy HIV-negative adults lacking recent acute infections or vaccinations.

The receptor's source is a woman in her 40s in good health. Some clones in this sample may be carry-over from other donors' samples. The V and J genes are TRBV4-2 and TRBJ2-1, with D perhaps matching TRBD2 (6 bases). The sample comprised PBMCs. The CDR3 here is CASSRRGYNEQFF. CDR3 nucleotides: TGTGCCAGCAGCCGGCGGGGCTACAATGAGCAGTTCTTC.